The 11 T cell receptor beta chains listed next were all sequenced from one sample in a study of blood T cell repertoires in COVID-19. Using immunoSEQ multiplex PCR, the repertoire was profiled, and TCRdb retains in-frame clones only, with some absent. This repertoire shows 200,000 or so clones, roughly nine tenths found once; its top ten account for under 4%. The sequenced material came from PBMCs or T cells enriched from blood (not recorded which). The receptors shown here come from a woman aged 18-29 years in a cohort exposed to, infected with or recovered from COVID-19 (not recorded which).

This clone was observed once. V gene TRBV20-1 combines with J gene TRBJ2-5; 9 bases are a match to TRBD2. Germline CDR1 DFQATT, CDR2 SNEGSKA (reference sequence). The CDR3 extends over 16 amino acids. V gave up 3 bases and J gave up 0 bases; unmatched junction bases: 8. The CDR3: CSASSQRGDYQETQYF. CDR3 nucleotides: TGCAGTGCTAGTTCTCAGCGGGGGGACTACCAAGAGACCCAGTACTTC.

The chain carries TRBV5-4 and TRBJ2-3; 13 bases match TRBD2. After removal of 3 bases from V and 1 base from J, the junction contained 2 bases not matched to a gene. The CDR3 has 16 amino acids. CDR1 SGHNT and CDR2 YYREEE come from the germline V gene (reference sequence). The CDR3 coding sequence is TGTGCCAGCAGCTCCGGGACTAGCGGGGGCACAGATACGCAGTATTTT. Translated: CASSSGTSGGTDTQYF. The variable domain in full, completed from reference TRBV5-4 and TRBJ2-3, reads ETGVTQSPTHLIKTRGQQVTLRCSSQSGHNTVSWYQQALGQGPQFIFQYYREEENGRGNFPPRFSGLQFPNYSSELNVNALELDDSALYLCASSSGTSGGTDTQYFGPGTRLTVL.

The chain has TRBV13 and TRBJ2-7, with D tentatively TRBD2 (6 bases). V was trimmed by 8 bases and J by 4 bases, leaving 18 bases between them. The CDR3 sequence is 14 residues long. From germline, CDR1 is PRHDT and CDR2 FYEKMQ (reference sequence). This chain's CDR3 is CASSRQSGSYEQYF. Written as DNA, the CDR3 is TGTGCCAGCTCCCGGCAAAGCGGGTCTTACGAGCAGTACTTC.

The chain joins TRBV5-6 to TRBJ2-1, with 8 bases lining up with TRBD1. Germline V gene data show CDR1 as SGHDT and CDR2 as YYEEEE. Trimming at V came to 5 bases and at J to 8 bases, leaving 6 bases not matched to a gene. The CDR3 is made up of 13 amino acids. This chain's CDR3 is CASSMTGVDEQFF. CDR3 DNA sequence: TGTGCCAGCAGTATGACAGGGGTCGATGAGCAGTTCTTC.

The V call is TRBV11-2, the J call TRBJ2-1; 11 bases are shared with TRBD1. The CDR3 contains 16 residues. Germline V CDR1 and CDR2: SGHAT, FQNNGV. The V and J ends lost 6 bases and 9 bases, in that order; junction bases with no gene match: 13. In DNA form, the CDR3 reads TGTGCCAGCAGTGGGCAATTAGGACAGGGGGCAGGTGAGCAGTTCTTC. This codes for CASSGQLGQGAGEQFF.

The chain joins TRBV18 to TRBJ2-5; 9 nucleotides align to TRBD1. The CDR3 spans 17 residues. Germline V CDR1 and CDR2: KGHSH, LQKENI. The trim removed 3 bases at V and 5 bases at J, leaving 13 bases unmatched. The CDR3 DNA reads TGTGCCAGCTCACCCCCCCGAGAAAACAGGGGGCTTGAGACCCAGTACTTC. This gives the protein CASSPPRENRGLETQYF.

The rearrangement joins TRBV29-1 to TRBJ2-4; D is unresolved. Deletions cut 3 bases from V and 0 bases from J, with 9 bases between. This CDR3 comprises 14 residues. Germline V gives CDR1 SQVTM, CDR2 ANQGSEA. Here the CDR3 reads CSVEEQLAKNIQYF. The DNA of the CDR3 is TGCAGCGTTGAGGAACAGTTAGCCAAAAACATTCAGTACTTC.

The V and J genes are TRBV28 and TRBJ2-1; 7 bases agree with TRBD2. With 7 bases clipped from V and 8 bases from J, the junction kept 17 bases outside the gene matches. This CDR3 region has 16 residues. In germline, CDR1 is MDHEN, CDR2 SYDVKM. The CDR3 here is CASTLASGGRRDEQFF. CDR3 coding DNA: TGTGCCAGCACCCTAGCGTCGGGGGGTCGACGGGATGAGCAGTTCTTC.

J is TRBJ1-2 and V is TRBV6-5; TRBD1 agrees at 7 bases. CDR3 size: 13 residues. Trimming removed 5 bases from V and 7 bases from J; junction bases left unmatched: 7. Germline values: CDR1 MNHEY, CDR2 SVGAGI. CDR3: CASSISGTAGYTF. The DNA for the CDR3 is TGTGCCAGCAGTATATCCGGGACAGCTGGCTACACCTTC.

CDR3 sequence: CASSLWGGRTSEAFF. CDR3 DNA sequence: TGTGCCAGCAGCTTATGGGGAGGACGAACTTCTGAAGCTTTCTTT. The chain combines TRBV11-2 with TRBJ1-1; no firm D call. With 2 bases removed from V and 6 bases from J, the gap between germline ends came to 16 bases. The germline V gene has CDR1 SGHAT and CDR2 FQNNGV. This CDR3 has 15 residues.

V is TRBV3-1 (or the pseudogene TRBV3-2) and J is TRBJ2-3, with 8 bases fitting TRBD1. Germline CDR1 and CDR2: LGHDT and YNNKEL (reference sequence). V lost 3 bases to trimming and J lost 1 base; unmatched junction nucleotides: 3. This CDR3 is 15 amino acids long. CDR3 sequence reads: CASSQTGAGTDTQYF. The CDR3 DNA reads TGTGCCAGCAGCCAGACAGGGGCGGGCACAGATACGCAGTATTTT.